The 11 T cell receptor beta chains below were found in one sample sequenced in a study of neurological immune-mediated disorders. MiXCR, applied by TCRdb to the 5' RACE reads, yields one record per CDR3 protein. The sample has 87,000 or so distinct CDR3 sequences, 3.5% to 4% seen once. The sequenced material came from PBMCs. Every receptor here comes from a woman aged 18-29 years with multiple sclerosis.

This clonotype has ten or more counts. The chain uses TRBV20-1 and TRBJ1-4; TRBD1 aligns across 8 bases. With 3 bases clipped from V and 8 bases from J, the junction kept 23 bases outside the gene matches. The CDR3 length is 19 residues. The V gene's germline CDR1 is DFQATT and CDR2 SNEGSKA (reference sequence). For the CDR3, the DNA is TGCAGTGCTAGCCGATACTACTTCCCCACTGACAGGGGTGGCGAAAAACTGTTTTTT. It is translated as CSASRYYFPTDRGGEKLFF.

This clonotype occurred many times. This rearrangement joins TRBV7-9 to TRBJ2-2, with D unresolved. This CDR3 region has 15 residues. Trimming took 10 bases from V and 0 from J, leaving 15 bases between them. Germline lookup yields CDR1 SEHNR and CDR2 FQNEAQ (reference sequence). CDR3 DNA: TGTGCCACCCCGAAGAATTACGCGAACACCGGGGAGCTGTTTTTT. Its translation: CATPKNYANTGELFF.

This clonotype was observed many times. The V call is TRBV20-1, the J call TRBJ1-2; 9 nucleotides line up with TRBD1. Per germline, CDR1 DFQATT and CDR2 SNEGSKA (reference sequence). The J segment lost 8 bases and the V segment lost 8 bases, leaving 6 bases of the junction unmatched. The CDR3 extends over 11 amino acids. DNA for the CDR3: TGCAGTAGCACAGGGGGCGTCGGCTACACCTTC. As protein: CSSTGGVGYTF.

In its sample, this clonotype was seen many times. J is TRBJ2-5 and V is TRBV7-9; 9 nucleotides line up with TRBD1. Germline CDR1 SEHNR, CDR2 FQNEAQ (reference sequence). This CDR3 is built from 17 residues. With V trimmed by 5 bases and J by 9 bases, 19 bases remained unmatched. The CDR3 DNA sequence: TGTGCCAGCAGCCCTCCCGGGACAGGGACCCTGGTAGTATCCCAGTACTTC. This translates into CASSPPGTGTLVVSQYF.

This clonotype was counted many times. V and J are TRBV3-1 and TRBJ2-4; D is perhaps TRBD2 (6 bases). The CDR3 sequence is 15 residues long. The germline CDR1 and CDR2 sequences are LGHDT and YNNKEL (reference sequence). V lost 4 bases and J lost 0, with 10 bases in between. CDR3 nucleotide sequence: TGTGCCAGCAGCCCGCGGGACGGAGCCAAAAACATTCAGTACTTC. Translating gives CASSPRDGAKNIQYF.

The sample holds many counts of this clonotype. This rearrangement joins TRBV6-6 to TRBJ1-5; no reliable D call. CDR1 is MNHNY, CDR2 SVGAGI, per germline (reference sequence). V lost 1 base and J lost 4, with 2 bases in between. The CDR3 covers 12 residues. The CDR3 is CASSYLNQPQHF. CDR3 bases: TGTGCCAGCAGTTACTTAAATCAGCCCCAGCATTTT.

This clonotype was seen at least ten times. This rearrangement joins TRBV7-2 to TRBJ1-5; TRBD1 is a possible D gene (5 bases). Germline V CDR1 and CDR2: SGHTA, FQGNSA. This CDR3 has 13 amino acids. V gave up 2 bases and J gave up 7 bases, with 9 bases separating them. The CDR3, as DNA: TGTGCCAGCAGCTTACAGGGCGGACAGCCCCAGCATTTT. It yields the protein CASSLQGGQPQHF.

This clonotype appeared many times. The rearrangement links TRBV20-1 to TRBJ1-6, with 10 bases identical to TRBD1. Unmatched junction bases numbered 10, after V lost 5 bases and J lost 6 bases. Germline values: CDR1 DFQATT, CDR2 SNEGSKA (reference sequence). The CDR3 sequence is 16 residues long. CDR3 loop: CSAHKWTGGSNSPLHF. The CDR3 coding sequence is TGCAGTGCTCACAAATGGACAGGGGGTAGTAATTCACCCCTCCACTTT.

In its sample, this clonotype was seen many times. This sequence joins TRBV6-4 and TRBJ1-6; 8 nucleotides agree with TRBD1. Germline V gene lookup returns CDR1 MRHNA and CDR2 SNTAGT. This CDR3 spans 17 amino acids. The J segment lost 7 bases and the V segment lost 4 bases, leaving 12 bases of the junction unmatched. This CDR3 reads CASSVPGQERRNSPLHF. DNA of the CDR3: TGTGCCAGCAGTGTTCCGGGACAGGAGAGGAGGAATTCACCCCTCCACTTT.

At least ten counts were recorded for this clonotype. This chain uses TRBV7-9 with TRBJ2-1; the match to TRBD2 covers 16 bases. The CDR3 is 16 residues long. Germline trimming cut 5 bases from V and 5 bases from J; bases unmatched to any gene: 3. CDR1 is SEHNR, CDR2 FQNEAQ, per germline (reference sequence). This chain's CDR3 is CASSAGLAGGDNEQFF. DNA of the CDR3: TGTGCCAGCAGCGCGGGACTAGCGGGAGGGGACAATGAGCAGTTCTTC. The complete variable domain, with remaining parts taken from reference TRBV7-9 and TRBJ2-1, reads DTGVSQNPRHKITKRGQNVTFRCDPISEHNRLYWYRQTLGQGPEFLTYFQNEAQLEKSRLLSDRFSAERPKGSFSTLEIQRTEQGDSAMYLCASSAGLAGGDNEQFFGPGTRLTVL.

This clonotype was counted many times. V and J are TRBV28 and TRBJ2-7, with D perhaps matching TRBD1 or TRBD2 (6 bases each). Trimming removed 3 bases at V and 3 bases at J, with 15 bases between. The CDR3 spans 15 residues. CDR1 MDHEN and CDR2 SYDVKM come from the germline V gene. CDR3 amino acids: CASSFRGPGDYEQYF. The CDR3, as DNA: TGTGCCAGCAGTTTTCGGGGGCCGGGAGACTACGAGCAGTACTTC.